Below are 10 T cell receptor beta chains sequenced from a single sample in a study of shared clonotypes between healthy human individuals. This table comes from immunoSEQ multiplex PCR, and its TCRdb copy is limited to in-frame clones, with some not included. The repertoire consists of 2 million to 3 million clones, with just over 90% occurring once and the leading ten covering 0.11% to 0.15%. Sample: naive CD4+ T cells sorted from blood. Subset reported: CD45RA+ positively selected. These receptors came from a man younger than 35 in good health.

This chain uses TRBV30 with TRBJ2-1; 7 positions match TRBD1. CDR1 and CDR2 (germline): GTSNPN, SVGIG (reference sequence). CDR3 length: 13 amino acids. The V and J ends lost 4 bases and 7 bases, in that order; junction bases with no gene match: 7. The CDR3 is CAWTRGRGNEQFF. CDR3 in DNA: TGTGCCTGGACCAGGGGCAGGGGGAATGAGCAGTTCTTC.

The chain carries TRBV5-6 and TRBJ2-5; no clear D. The CDR3 totals 14 residues. V was cut by 0 bases and J by 3 bases, with 9 bases left in between. CDR1 is SGHDT, CDR2 YYEEEE, per germline. The CDR3 nucleotides are TGTGCCAGCAGCTTGGAGGGAATCGAAGAGACCCAGTACTTC. Translating it yields CASSLEGIEETQYF.

The chain combines TRBV2 with TRBJ1-4; no clear D gene. The CDR3 runs 15 residues. In germline, CDR1 is SNHLY, CDR2 FYNNEI. The V end was cut by 7 bases, the J end by 0 bases, with 12 bases between. The CDR3 DNA sequence: TGTGCCAGCATGCGGGGTAGCGCAACTAATGAAAAACTGTTTTTT. Amino acid sequence: CASMRGSATNEKLFF.

Note on this clone: This specimen includes other DNA sequences encoding the same CDR3. J is TRBJ2-3 and V is TRBV2; D unresolved. The length of the CDR3 is 13 residues. Germline V gene sequence: CDR1 SNHLY, CDR2 FYNNEI. V was cut by 4 bases and J by 1 base, with 6 bases left in between. CDR3 sequence (DNA): TGTGCCAGCAGTGGCCAGGGCACAGATACGCAGTATTTT. Its translation: CASSGQGTDTQYF.

This clone was picked up one time. The V call is TRBV18, the J call TRBJ1-1, with 7 bases fitting TRBD1. With 3 bases clipped from V and 1 base from J, the junction kept 8 bases outside the gene matches. In germline, CDR1 is KGHSH, CDR2 LQKENI. This CDR3 region has 16 residues. CDR3 DNA: TGTGCCAGCTCACCCCAAATGGCAGGGGGGAACACTGAAGCTTTCTTT. This translates into CASSPQMAGGNTEAFF.

The rearrangement links TRBV19 to TRBJ2-7; TRBD2 might be the D (6 bases). The CDR3 sequence is 15 residues long. Trimming left V 4 bases short and J 0 bases short, with 13 bases between. Germline CDR1 LNHDA, CDR2 SQIVND (reference sequence). The CDR3 loop reads CASSNGGKSSYEQYF. CDR3 DNA: TGTGCCAGTAGTAATGGGGGGAAGAGCTCCTACGAGCAGTACTTC.

The chain is built from TRBV30 and TRBJ2-5, with D possibly TRBD2 on 5 matching bases. Trimming cost V 3 bases and J 5 bases, with 22 bases left between them. The V gene's germline CDR1 is GTSNPN and CDR2 SVGIG (reference sequence). The CDR3 loop spans 16 amino acids. CDR3 amino acids: CAWRVLSPGGGETQYF. The CDR3 DNA sequence: TGTGCCTGGAGGGTACTAAGTCCCGGCGGCGGGGAGACCCAGTACTTC.

V and J are TRBV2 and TRBJ1-5, with a tentative D call TRBD1 (5 bases). In germline, CDR1 is SNHLY, CDR2 FYNNEI. This CDR3 comprises 15 residues. Trimming removed 6 bases at V and 7 bases at J, with 19 bases between. The CDR3 bases are TGTGCCAGCAGCCGACAGCCTAATACCGGGCAGCCCCAGCATTTT. Protein product: CASSRQPNTGQPQHF.

The chain carries TRBV5-6 and TRBJ1-1; tentatively, D is TRBD1 (6 bases). The length of the CDR3 is 15 residues. Trimming left V 2 bases short and J 1 base short, with 12 bases between. CDR1 is SGHDT and CDR2 is YYEEEE in the germline V gene. CDR3 region: CASSFRGTSNTEAFF. As DNA, the CDR3 is TGTGCCAGCAGCTTCCGCGGGACATCGAACACTGAAGCTTTCTTT.

The CDR3 DNA is TGTGCCAGCAGTACCAGGGGGGGTGGCACAGATACGCAGTATTTT. Translating it yields CASSTRGGGTDTQYF. The rearrangement joins TRBV28 to TRBJ2-3; either TRBD1 or TRBD2 may supply D (7 bases each). The CDR3 loop spans 15 amino acids. Per germline, CDR1 MDHEN and CDR2 SYDVKM. Trimming took 5 bases from V and 1 from J, leaving 13 bases between them.